These 19 T cell receptor beta chains originate from one sample sequenced in a study of T-cell reconstitution after alpha-beta-depleted transplantation in children (dated by TCRdb to the mid-2010s). This sample's treatment or condition label indicates: allogeneic hematopoietic cell transplantation with graft depleted of TCRalphabeta T cells and CD19 B cells. Library method: PCR. The sequencer listed for this sample is Illumina HiSeq 2500. TCR libraries were prepared with molecular barcoding, using unique molecular identifiers to normalize TCRbeta repertoire quantification. TCRdb reprocessed the public reads (quality trimming at Q25 with fastp, clone calling with MiXCR) and kept in-frame beta chains. Each entry merges the rows of one CDR3 protein and shows their most common DNA and genes. Here the sample has fewer than 700,000 distinct CDR3 sequences; 20% to 25% occur a single time. The ten largest clones represent 13% to 15% of the sample.

The specimen comprised PBMCs, mostly from graft donor cells, sampled 360 days after TCRalphabeta/CD19-depleted stem cell transplant. All receptors derive from a boy under two years old who had a stem cell transplant for acute myeloid leukemia, so the T cells may come from the graft donor.

The rearrangement uses TRBV12-3 or TRBV12-4 and TRBJ2-5, with 7 bases matching TRBD1. Trimming removed 6 bases from V and 1 base from J; junction bases left unmatched: 17. The CDR3 is 18 amino acids. CDR3 loop: CASSHSWGYRQGQETQYF. The CDR3 region has the DNA TGTGCCAGCAGCCACTCGTGGGGCTACCGACAGGGCCAAGAGACCCAGTACTTC.

CDR3 coding DNA: TGCAGTGCTAGCAGGCTACTAATAACAGATACGCAGTATTTT. It translates to CSASRLLITDTQYF. This chain uses TRBV20-1 with TRBJ2-3; D is unresolved. This CDR3 has 14 residues. Germline V gene lookup returns CDR1 DFQATT and CDR2 SNEGSKA (reference sequence). V was clipped by 3 bases and J by 3 bases, with 13 bases between them.

V usage is TRBV27 and J usage is TRBJ2-1; maybe TRBD2 (5 bases). CDR1 MNHEY and CDR2 SMNVEV come from the germline V gene (reference sequence). V was trimmed by 0 bases and J by 6 bases, leaving 15 bases between them. This CDR3 is built from 16 residues. Written as DNA, the CDR3 is TGTGCCAGCAGTTTATCGAGGGCCGCTCCTCTCAATGAGCAGTTCTTC. It specifies CASSLSRAAPLNEQFF.

This clonotype was detected a few times. CDR3 amino acids: CASSQGPFSLDRDEQYF. CDR3 DNA: TGCGCCAGCAGCCAAGGGCCCTTTTCCCTGGACAGGGACGAGCAGTACTTC. V gene TRBV4-3 combines with J gene TRBJ2-7, with 8 nucleotides matching TRBD1. Germline loops: CDR1 LGHNA, CDR2 YSLEER. V gave up 1 base and J gave up 5 bases; unmatched junction bases: 13. The CDR3 is 17 amino acids.

This clonotype appeared many times. J is TRBJ2-1 and V is TRBV29-1; D is tentatively TRBD1 or TRBD2 (7 bases each). The CDR3 length is 16 residues. Germline V CDR1 and CDR2: SQVTM, ANQGSEA. The V end was cut by 4 bases, the J end by 0 bases, with 16 bases between. The CDR3 bases are TGCAGCGTTGTGGGAGGGGCAGGGGGCTCCTACAATGAGCAGTTCTTC. This translates into CSVVGGAGGSYNEQFF.

This clonotype was picked up a small number of times. The chain links TRBV29-1 to TRBJ2-7; the D is unclear. The V and J ends lost 4 bases and 6 bases respectively, with 7 bases between them. CDR3 length equals 10 residues. The germline V gene has CDR1 SQVTM and CDR2 ANQGSEA. CDR3 protein: CSVGRGEQYV. For the CDR3, the DNA is TGCAGCGTTGGACGCGGCGAGCAGTACGTC.

In regard to this clonotype: The germline gene is not matched at one end of the junction; a read error may be the cause. The chain combines TRBV6-1 with TRBJ2-1, with a possible D match to TRBD1 (6 bases). Germline V gene data show CDR1 as MNHNS and CDR2 as SASEGT. The length of the CDR3 is 15 residues. The CDR3 region has the DNA TGTGCCGGCAGTCAAACAGGGAGCTCCTACAATGAGCAGTTCTTC. Protein: CAGSQTGSSYNEQFF.

The table lists this clonotype with many counts. The chain couples TRBV7-9 to TRBJ1-1, with 7 positions matching TRBD1. The CDR3 sequence is 14 residues long. V trimming: 5 bases; J trimming: 1 base; junction bases outside the gene matches: 4. In germline, CDR1 is SEHNR, CDR2 FQNEAQ (reference sequence). This chain's CDR3 is CASSTRQGNTEAFF. CDR3 in DNA: TGTGCCAGCAGCACAAGACAGGGGAACACTGAAGCTTTCTTT.

The sample holds a few counts of this clonotype. At one end, the junction sequence differs from germline, possibly due to a read error. The chain combines TRBV15 with TRBJ2-1; the match to TRBD2 covers 7 bases. Germline assignment: CDR1 LNHNV and CDR2 YYDKDF (reference sequence). This CDR3 has 15 amino acids. The DNA of the CDR3 is TGTGTCACCAGCAGTGGCGGGAGCTCCTACAATGAGCAGTTCTTC. Translated: CVTSSGGSSYNEQFF. The whole variable domain, filled in from reference TRBV15 and TRBJ2-1, reads DAMVIQNPRYQVTQFGKPVTLSCSQTLNHNVMYWYQQKSSQAPKLLFHYYDKDFNNEADTPDNFQSRRPNTSFCFLDIRSPGLGDTAMYLCVTSSGGSSYNEQFFGPGTRLTVL.

In this sample, this clonotype turned up many times. V usage is TRBV5-1 and J usage is TRBJ1-1, with 7 bases that match TRBD1. From germline, CDR1 is SGHRS and CDR2 YFSETQ. J lost 1 base, V lost 3 bases, and 6 bases had no gene match. The length of the CDR3 is 15 residues. The CDR3: CASSSQQGRNTEAFF. The DNA for the CDR3 is TGCGCCAGCAGCTCGCAACAGGGGAGGAACACTGAAGCTTTCTTT.

This clonotype occurred many times. This rearrangement joins TRBV28 to TRBJ1-5; TRBD1 agrees at 11 bases. The CDR3 totals 19 residues. The germline V gene has CDR1 MDHEN and CDR2 SYDVKM. V lost 7 bases, J lost 4 bases, and 18 bases stayed unmatched. Written as DNA, the CDR3 is TGTGCCAGCACCGCTTGGTGGGACAGGGGGATACTCGGGAATCAGCCCCAGCATTTT. Its protein is CASTAWWDRGILGNQPQHF. The full variable domain, rest sourced from reference TRBV28 and TRBJ1-5, is DVKVTQSSRYLVKRTGEKVFLECVQDMDHENMFWYRQDPGLGLRLIYFSYDVKMKEKGDIPEGYSVSREKKERFSLILESASTNQTSMYLCASTAWWDRGILGNQPQHFGDGTRLSIL.

This clonotype was observed at least ten times. The rearrangement uses TRBV27 and TRBJ2-7; D is unclear. The CDR3 has 13 residues. V lost 2 bases, J lost 3 bases, and 8 bases lay in between. Per the germline V gene, CDR1 is MNHEY and CDR2 is SMNVEV (reference sequence). The chain's CDR3 is CASSLVVGYEQYV. The CDR3 bases are TGTGCCAGCAGTTTAGTCGTAGGCTACGAGCAGTACGTC.

This clonotype was recorded only once. The chain employs TRBV27 and TRBJ2-7; 10 bases line up with TRBD1. The V and J ends lost 0 bases and 4 bases, in that order; junction bases with no gene match: 6. There are 16 residues in the CDR3. Germline CDR1 MNHEY, CDR2 SMNVEV (reference sequence). DNA of the CDR3: TGTGCCAGCAGTTTATCGGGGGGACAGGGGAGGTACGAGCAGTACTTC. Translation gives CASSLSGGQGRYEQYF.

This chain uses TRBV20-1 with TRBJ2-3; D is ambiguous. The V gene's germline CDR1 is DFQATT and CDR2 SNEGSKA (reference sequence). V gave up 5 bases and J gave up 0 bases, with 6 bases separating them. This CDR3 comprises 12 residues. In nucleotides, the CDR3 is TGCAGTGCTTTCCATAGCACAGATACGCAGTATTTT. As protein: CSAFHSTDTQYF.

The rearrangement links TRBV30 to TRBJ2-1; D not resolved. CDR1 and CDR2 (germline): GTSNPN, SVGIG (reference sequence). The length of the CDR3 is 14 residues. V was shortened by 0 bases and J by 5 bases, with 11 bases between the two germline ends. DNA of the CDR3: TGTGCCTGGAGTGTCACTCAGATCAACAATGAGCAGTTCTTC. Its protein is CAWSVTQINNEQFF.

The rearrangement uses TRBV5-1 and TRBJ2-3; D gene uncertain. Per germline, CDR1 SGHRS and CDR2 YFSETQ. The CDR3 has 16 amino acids. Trimming removed 1 base at V and 2 bases at J, with 14 bases between. The CDR3 nucleotides are TGCGCCAGCAGCTTGTTAGGGTGGGGTTCCACAGATACGCAGTATTTT. Its translation: CASSLLGWGSTDTQYF.

This clonotype was recorded many times. The chain recombines TRBV20-1 with TRBJ2-3; 9 nucleotides match TRBD1. The trim removed 6 bases at V and 3 bases at J, leaving 7 bases unmatched. Germline V gene sequence: CDR1 DFQATT, CDR2 SNEGSKA (reference sequence). The CDR3 totals 14 residues. The DNA of the CDR3 is TGCAGTGCCAGGGACAGGGCCAAGACAGATACGCAGTATTTT. Protein product: CSARDRAKTDTQYF.

The V call is TRBV7-2, the J call TRBJ1-4; D not certain. This CDR3 region has 14 residues. Deletions cut 4 bases from V and 8 bases from J, with 14 bases between. The germline V gene has CDR1 SGHTA and CDR2 FQGNSA. CDR3 nucleotide sequence: TGTGCCAGCAGCTCCTCCATGGTACGGGAAAAACTGTTTTTT. Residues: CASSSSMVREKLFF.

This clonotype was detected a few times. This chain links TRBV27 with TRBJ2-7, with D hard to call. The length of the CDR3 is 17 residues. The V and J ends lost 5 bases and 4 bases respectively, with 24 bases between them. Germline V CDR1 and CDR2: MNHEY, SMNVEV (reference sequence). The CDR3 sequence: CASSPRFPGPVTYEQYV. CDR3 DNA: TGTGCCAGCAGTCCGCGGTTCCCCGGACCGGTCACTTACGAGCAGTACGTC.